This T cell receptor (beta chain) was sequenced for a study of blood T cell repertoires in COVID-19. Study summary: Samples came from the United States, Italy and Spain, spanning acute and convalescent COVID-19. T cells, B-cell-depleted T cells, or PBMCs provided the cDNA or gDNA that served as material.

The CDR3 has 15 amino acids. Looked up from germline, CDR1 is GTSNPN and CDR2 is SVGIG (reference sequence). The V end was cut by 3 bases, the J end by 2 bases, with 14 bases between. The data were produced by immunoSEQ multiplex PCR, yet TCRdb's version contains in-frame clones alone and is incomplete. The sample includes approximately 90,000 clones, 89% of them seen just once. In its sample, this clone was seen a few times. The source material was peripheral blood. J is TRBJ1-3 and V is TRBV30, with D possibly being TRBD1 (5 bases). This TCR came from a woman aged 70-85 years with acute or convalescent COVID-19. The CDR3 DNA is TGTGCCTGGAGGAGCGGGGGGTTTACTGGAAACACCATATATTTT. Residues: CAWRSGGFTGNTIYF.